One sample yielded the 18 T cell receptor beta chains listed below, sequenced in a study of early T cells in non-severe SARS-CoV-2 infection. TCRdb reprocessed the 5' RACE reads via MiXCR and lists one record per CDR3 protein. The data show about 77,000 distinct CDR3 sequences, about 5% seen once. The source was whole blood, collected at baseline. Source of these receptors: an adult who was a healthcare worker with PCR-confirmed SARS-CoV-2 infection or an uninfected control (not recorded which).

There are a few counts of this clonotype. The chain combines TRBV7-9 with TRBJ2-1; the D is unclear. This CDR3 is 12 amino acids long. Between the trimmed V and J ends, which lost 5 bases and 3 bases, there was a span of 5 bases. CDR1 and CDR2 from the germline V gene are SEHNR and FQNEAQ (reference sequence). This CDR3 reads CASSPSYNEQFF. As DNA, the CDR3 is TGTGCCAGCAGCCCCAGCTACAATGAGCAGTTCTTC.

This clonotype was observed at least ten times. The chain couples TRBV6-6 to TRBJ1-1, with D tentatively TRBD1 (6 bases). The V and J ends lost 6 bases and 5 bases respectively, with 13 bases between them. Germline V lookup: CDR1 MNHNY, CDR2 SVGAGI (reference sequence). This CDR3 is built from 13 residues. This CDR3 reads CASSPQGRTEAFF. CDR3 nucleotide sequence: TGTGCCAGCAGCCCTCAGGGGAGGACTGAAGCTTTCTTT.

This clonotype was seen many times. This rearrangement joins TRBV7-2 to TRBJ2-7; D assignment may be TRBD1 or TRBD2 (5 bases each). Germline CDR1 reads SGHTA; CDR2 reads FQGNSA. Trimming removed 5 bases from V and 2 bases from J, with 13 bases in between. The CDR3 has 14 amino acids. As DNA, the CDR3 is TGTGCCAGCAGCACTAGAGGGGTCCCCTACGAGCAGTACTTC. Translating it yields CASSTRGVPYEQYF.

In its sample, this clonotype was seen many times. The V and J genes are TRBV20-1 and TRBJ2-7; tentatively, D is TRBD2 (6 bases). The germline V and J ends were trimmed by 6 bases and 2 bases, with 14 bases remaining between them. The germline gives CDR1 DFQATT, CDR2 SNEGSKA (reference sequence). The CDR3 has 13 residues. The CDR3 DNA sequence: TGCAGTGCCCTTCGGGACTTCCCCTACGAGCAGTACTTC. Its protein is CSALRDFPYEQYF.

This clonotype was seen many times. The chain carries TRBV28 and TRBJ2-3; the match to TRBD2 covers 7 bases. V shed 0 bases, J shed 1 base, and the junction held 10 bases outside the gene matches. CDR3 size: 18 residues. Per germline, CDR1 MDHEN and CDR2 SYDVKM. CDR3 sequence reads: CASSLWGRGGLRTDTQYF. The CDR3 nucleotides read TGTGCCAGCAGTTTATGGGGGCGGGGAGGGCTTCGCACAGATACGCAGTATTTT.

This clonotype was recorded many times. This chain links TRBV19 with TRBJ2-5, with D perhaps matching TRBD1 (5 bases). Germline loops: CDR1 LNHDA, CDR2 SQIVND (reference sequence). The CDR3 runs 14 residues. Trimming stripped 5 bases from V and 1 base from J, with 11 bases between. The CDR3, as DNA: TGTGCCAGTAGTTCGACAGCGTTCCAAGAGACCCAGTACTTC. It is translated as CASSSTAFQETQYF.

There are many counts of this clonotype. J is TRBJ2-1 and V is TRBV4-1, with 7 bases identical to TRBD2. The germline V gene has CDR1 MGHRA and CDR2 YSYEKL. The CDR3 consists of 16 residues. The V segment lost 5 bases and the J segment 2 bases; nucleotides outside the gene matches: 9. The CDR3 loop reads CASSREGGRAYNEQFF. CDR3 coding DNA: TGCGCCAGCAGCAGGGAGGGCGGAAGGGCCTACAATGAGCAGTTCTTC.

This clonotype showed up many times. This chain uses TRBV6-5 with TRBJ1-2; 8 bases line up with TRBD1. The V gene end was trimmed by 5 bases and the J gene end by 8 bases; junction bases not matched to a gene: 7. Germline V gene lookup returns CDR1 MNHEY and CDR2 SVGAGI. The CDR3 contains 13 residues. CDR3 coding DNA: TGTGCCAGCAGTCGTACAGGGGGGCAAGGCTACACCTTC. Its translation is CASSRTGGQGYTF.

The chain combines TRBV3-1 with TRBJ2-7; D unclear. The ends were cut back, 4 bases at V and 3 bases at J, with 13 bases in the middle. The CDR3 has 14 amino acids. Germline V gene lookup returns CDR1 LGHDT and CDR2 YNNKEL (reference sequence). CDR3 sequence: CASSLLNQDYEQYF. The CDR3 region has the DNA TGTGCCAGCAGCCTATTAAACCAGGACTACGAGCAGTACTTC.

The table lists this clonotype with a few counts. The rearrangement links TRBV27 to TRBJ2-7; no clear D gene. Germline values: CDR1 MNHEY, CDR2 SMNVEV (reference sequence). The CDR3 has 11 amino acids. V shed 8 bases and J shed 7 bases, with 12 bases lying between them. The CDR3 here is CASGVVGEQYF. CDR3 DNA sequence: TGTGCCAGCGGGGTCGTGGGGGAGCAGTACTTC.

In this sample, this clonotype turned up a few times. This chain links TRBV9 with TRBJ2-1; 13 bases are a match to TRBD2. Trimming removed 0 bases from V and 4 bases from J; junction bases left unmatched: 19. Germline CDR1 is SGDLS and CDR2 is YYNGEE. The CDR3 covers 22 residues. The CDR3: CASSVGIRPGTSGKSGYNEQFF. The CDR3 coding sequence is TGTGCCAGCAGCGTAGGGATCCGACCCGGGACTAGCGGGAAATCAGGGTACAATGAGCAGTTCTTC.

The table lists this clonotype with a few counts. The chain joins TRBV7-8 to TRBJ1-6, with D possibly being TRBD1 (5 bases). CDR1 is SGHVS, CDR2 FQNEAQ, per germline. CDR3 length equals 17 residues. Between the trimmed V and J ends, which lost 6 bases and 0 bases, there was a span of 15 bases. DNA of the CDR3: TGTGCCAGCAGGGCCGGGACGGCGAGCTCCTATAATTCACCCCTCCACTTT. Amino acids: CASRAGTASSYNSPLHF.

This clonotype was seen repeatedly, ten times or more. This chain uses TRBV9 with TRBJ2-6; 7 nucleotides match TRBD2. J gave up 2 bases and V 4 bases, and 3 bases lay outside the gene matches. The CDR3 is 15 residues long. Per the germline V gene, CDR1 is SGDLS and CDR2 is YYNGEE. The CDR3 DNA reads TGTGCCAGCAGCCGGAGCGGGACTGGGGCCAACGTCCTGACTTTC. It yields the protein CASSRSGTGANVLTF.

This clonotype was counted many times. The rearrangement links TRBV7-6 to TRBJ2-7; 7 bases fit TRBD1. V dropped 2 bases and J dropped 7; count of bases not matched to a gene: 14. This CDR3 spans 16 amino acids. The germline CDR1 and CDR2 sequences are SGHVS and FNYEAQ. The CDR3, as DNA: TGTGCCAGCAGCTTACGACAGGGCCCTTCCCTGTGGGAGCAGTACTTC. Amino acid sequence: CASSLRQGPSLWEQYF.

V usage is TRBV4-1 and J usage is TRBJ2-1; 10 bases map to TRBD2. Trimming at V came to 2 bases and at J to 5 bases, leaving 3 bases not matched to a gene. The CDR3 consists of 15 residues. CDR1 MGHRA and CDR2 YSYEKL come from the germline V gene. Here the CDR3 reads CASSQRLAGDNEQFF. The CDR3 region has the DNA TGCGCCAGCAGCCAACGGCTAGCGGGGGACAATGAGCAGTTCTTC.

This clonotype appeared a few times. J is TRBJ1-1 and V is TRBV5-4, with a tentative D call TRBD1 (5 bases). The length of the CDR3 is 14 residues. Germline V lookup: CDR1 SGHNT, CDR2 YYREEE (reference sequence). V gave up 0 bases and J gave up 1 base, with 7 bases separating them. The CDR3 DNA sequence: TGTGCCAGCAGCTTGGCAGGGTCGAACACTGAAGCTTTCTTT. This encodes CASSLAGSNTEAFF.

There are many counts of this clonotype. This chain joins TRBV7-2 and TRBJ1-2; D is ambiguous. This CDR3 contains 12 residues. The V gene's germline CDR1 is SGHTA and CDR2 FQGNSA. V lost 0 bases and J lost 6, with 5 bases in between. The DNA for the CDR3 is TGTGCCAGCAGCTTAGCGGAGGATGGCTACACCTTC. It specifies CASSLAEDGYTF.

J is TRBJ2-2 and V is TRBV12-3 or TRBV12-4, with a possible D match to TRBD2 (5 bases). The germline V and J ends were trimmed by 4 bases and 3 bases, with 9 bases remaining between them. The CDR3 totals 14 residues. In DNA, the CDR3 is TGTGCCAGCAGTTGGACTGGATACACCGGGGAGCTGTTTTTT. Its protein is CASSWTGYTGELFF.